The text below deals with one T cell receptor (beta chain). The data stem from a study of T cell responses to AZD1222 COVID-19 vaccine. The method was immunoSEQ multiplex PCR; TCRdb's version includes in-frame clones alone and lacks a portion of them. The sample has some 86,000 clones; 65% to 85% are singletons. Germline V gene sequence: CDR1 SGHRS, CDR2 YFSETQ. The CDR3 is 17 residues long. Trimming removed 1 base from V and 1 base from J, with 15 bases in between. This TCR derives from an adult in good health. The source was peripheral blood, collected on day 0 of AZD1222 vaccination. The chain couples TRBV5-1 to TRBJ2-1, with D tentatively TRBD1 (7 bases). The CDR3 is CASSLFLQGGSYNEQFF. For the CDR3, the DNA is TGCGCCAGCAGCTTGTTCCTTCAGGGGGGATCCTACAATGAGCAGTTCTTC.